These 26 T cell receptor beta chains originate from one sample sequenced in a study of cytomegalovirus exposure and HLA in healthy donors. Generated by immunoSEQ multiplex PCR, the TCRdb table keeps only in-frame clones and is missing some. The sample records roughly 300,000 clones, approximately 90% being singletons. What was sequenced was PBMCs. These receptors all stem from a woman aged 25 to 39 in good health and CMV-seropositive.

V and J are TRBV6-1 and TRBJ1-3; TRBD1 is a possible D gene (6 bases). CDR1 is MNHNS and CDR2 is SASEGT in the germline V gene. The V end lost 2 bases, the J end lost 4 bases, and 6 bases lay between the germline ends. The CDR3 has 13 amino acids. The CDR3 DNA is TGTGCCAGCAGTGAAAGGGGGGGAAACACCATATATTTT. This translates into CASSERGGNTIYF.

The gene calls are TRBV7-6 and TRBJ1-5; TRBD1 agrees at 7 bases. This CDR3 is 14 amino acids long. With 5 bases clipped from V and 2 bases from J, the junction kept 3 bases outside the gene matches. CDR1 SGHVS and CDR2 FNYEAQ come from the germline V gene. The CDR3 DNA is TGTGCCAGCAGCCTAGACAGGGGCAATCAGCCCCAGCATTTT. This gives the protein CASSLDRGNQPQHF.

This clone was observed once. The chain carries TRBV29-1 and TRBJ2-1; TRBD2 matches 7 bases. The germline V gene has CDR1 SQVTM and CDR2 ANQGSEA. The CDR3 covers 17 residues. Trimming removed 0 bases from V and 9 bases from J; junction bases left unmatched: 17. CDR3 in amino acids: CSVEDYGLEAVVGEQFF. The CDR3 coding sequence is TGCAGCGTTGAAGACTATGGACTAGAGGCTGTTGTCGGTGAGCAGTTCTTC.

In its sample, this clone was seen once. J is TRBJ1-6 and V is TRBV9, with D perhaps TRBD1 (5 bases). Germline values: CDR1 SGDLS, CDR2 YYNGEE. V was cut by 4 bases and J by 11 bases, with 16 bases left in between. The CDR3 covers 14 residues. DNA for the CDR3: TGTGCCAGCAGCCAGGGAACAGTAGTTACACCCCTCCACTTT. Translated, it gives CASSQGTVVTPLHF.

This chain joins TRBV7-2 and TRBJ2-5; TRBD2 aligns across 12 bases. The CDR3 sequence is 18 residues long. The V and J ends lost 1 base and 4 bases, in that order; junction bases with no gene match: 10. In germline, CDR1 is SGHTA, CDR2 FQGNSA. CDR3 DNA sequence: TGTGCCAGCAGCTTAGAGGCCCCACTAGCGGGAGGCATAGAGACCCAGTACTTC. It encodes CASSLEAPLAGGIETQYF.

The count of this clone is one. The rearrangement uses TRBV7-3 and TRBJ2-7, with D perhaps TRBD1 (5 bases). V shed 5 bases and J shed 3 bases, with 17 bases lying between them. Germline-derived CDR1 and CDR2 are SGHTA and FQGTGA. The CDR3 is 15 amino acids. CDR3 region: CASSTYVGAGYEQYF. The DNA for the CDR3 is TGTGCCAGCAGCACCTACGTAGGGGCCGGCTACGAGCAGTACTTC.

CDR3 coding DNA: TGCGCCAGCAGCCAAATTACTAGCGGGAGTAAAAATGAGCAGTTCTTC. Translation gives CASSQITSGSKNEQFF. This chain joins TRBV4-1 and TRBJ2-1; 11 bases align to TRBD2. V lost 2 bases and J lost 7; bases outside the gene matches: 7. The CDR3 consists of 16 residues. The germline CDR1 and CDR2 sequences are MGHRA and YSYEKL.

This chain uses TRBV2 with TRBJ2-5; TRBD2 matches at 14 bases. CDR3 length equals 17 residues. Trimming removed 6 bases from V and 5 bases from J; junction bases left unmatched: 11. The germline gives CDR1 SNHLY, CDR2 FYNNEI. Here the CDR3 reads CASSGTSGLAGEETQYF. The CDR3 coding sequence is TGTGCCAGCAGCGGCACCTCGGGACTAGCGGGGGAGGAGACCCAGTACTTC.

This clone was seen a single time. The rearrangement joins TRBV6-4 to TRBJ2-1; 9 positions agree with TRBD1. There are 15 residues in the CDR3. Trimming took 5 bases from V and 7 from J; bases not matched to a gene: 9. The germline gives CDR1 MRHNA, CDR2 SNTAGT. The CDR3 reads CASSLSGTGWNEQFF. The CDR3 DNA is TGTGCCAGCAGTCTTTCCGGGACAGGGTGGAATGAGCAGTTCTTC.

V and J are TRBV30 and TRBJ2-1, with TRBD2 matching 9 bases. The CDR3 is 17 amino acids. V dropped 0 bases and J dropped 7; count of bases not matched to a gene: 13. Germline CDR1 reads GTSNPN; CDR2 reads SVGIG (reference sequence). CDR3 coding DNA: TGTGCCTGGAGTGTACCGGTGCGGCTAGCGGGGATTAATGAGCAGTTCTTC. It encodes CAWSVPVRLAGINEQFF.

The chain combines TRBV6-1 with TRBJ2-2; D might be TRBD1 (6 bases). This CDR3 has 16 amino acids. The V end lost 4 bases, the J end lost 5 bases, and 17 bases lay between the germline ends. CDR1 is MNHNS and CDR2 is SASEGT in the germline V gene. CDR3 residues: CASSAGVPAGTGELFF. The CDR3, as DNA: TGTGCCAGCAGTGCAGGGGTTCCGGCAGGAACCGGGGAGCTGTTTTTT.

In this sample, this clone turned up a few times. The chain employs TRBV18 and TRBJ2-7, with D tentatively TRBD1 (5 bases). This CDR3 contains 17 residues. Germline assignment: CDR1 KGHSH and CDR2 LQKENI. V was pared by 0 bases and J by 2 bases, with 17 bases between. For the CDR3, the DNA is TGTGCCAGCTCACCACCGTTGGACACTCAAGGAGCCTACGAGCAGTACTTC. Translation gives CASSPPLDTQGAYEQYF.

The V and J genes are TRBV19 and TRBJ1-5, with no clear D. V lost 4 bases and J lost 4, with 20 bases in between. CDR1 is LNHDA, CDR2 SQIVND, per germline (reference sequence). The CDR3 runs to 17 residues. The CDR3 bases are TGTGCCAGTAGTAGATACGGGGATGGTATGCCGAATCAGCCCCAGCATTTT. This encodes CASSRYGDGMPNQPQHF.

V and J are TRBV2 and TRBJ2-2, with D hard to call. The V end lost 6 bases, the J end lost 10 bases, and 6 bases lay between the germline ends. The CDR3 loop spans 10 amino acids. CDR1 SNHLY and CDR2 FYNNEI come from the germline V gene. The CDR3 DNA sequence: TGTGCCAGCAGGACGGTGGAGCTGTTTTTT. Its translation: CASRTVELFF.

This clone showed up just once. The CDR3 protein is CASSQPLSTNTIYF. CDR3 in DNA: TGCGCCAGCAGCCAGCCCCTGAGCACAAACACCATATATTTT. This chain connects TRBV4-1 to TRBJ1-3; D gene unclear. CDR3 size: 14 residues. Germline loops: CDR1 MGHRA, CDR2 YSYEKL. Trimming left V 3 bases short and J 6 bases short, with 12 bases between.

The CDR3 loop reads CASSSKLAGGLSEQYF. The CDR3 DNA reads as TGTGCCAGCAGCTCCAAACTAGCGGGAGGTTTAAGTGAGCAGTACTTC. V usage is TRBV5-6 and J usage is TRBJ2-7; TRBD2 agrees at 12 bases. The CDR3 contains 16 residues. In germline, CDR1 is SGHDT, CDR2 YYEEEE. Trimming removed 3 bases from V and 7 bases from J; junction bases left unmatched: 11.

The gene calls are TRBV5-4 and TRBJ2-3; 7 bases fit TRBD2. V lost 9 bases to trimming and J lost 2 bases; unmatched junction nucleotides: 12. CDR1 is SGHNT, CDR2 YYREEE, per germline (reference sequence). The CDR3 spans 15 residues. The DNA for the CDR3 is TGTGCCATGAAGGCTAGCGGTACTATCACAGATACGCAGTATTTT. It encodes CAMKASGTITDTQYF.

This rearrangement joins TRBV9 to TRBJ2-7; D not resolved. V shed 0 bases and J shed 3 bases, with 13 bases lying between them. This CDR3 is built from 15 residues. From germline, CDR1 is SGDLS and CDR2 YYNGEE. CDR3 loop: CASSVVGDGNYEQYF. The CDR3 DNA follows: TGTGCCAGCAGCGTAGTCGGAGACGGCAACTACGAGCAGTACTTC.

This sequence joins TRBV9 and TRBJ1-4; TRBD1 matches 8 bases. Germline trimming cut 3 bases from V and 2 bases from J; bases unmatched to any gene: 3. This CDR3 has 15 amino acids. Looked up from germline, CDR1 is SGDLS and CDR2 is YYNGEE. CDR3 bases: TGTGCCAGCAGCGCAGGGGGCGCGACTAATGAAAAACTGTTTTTT. It encodes CASSAGGATNEKLFF.

This chain uses TRBV6-5 with TRBJ2-5, with 10 bases that match TRBD2. This CDR3 region has 13 residues. CDR1 is MNHEY, CDR2 SVGAGI, per germline. Trimming at V came to 7 bases and at J to 10 bases, leaving 9 bases not matched to a gene. The CDR3 DNA follows: TGTGCCAGCAATGGCCAGCGGGGGGGTGGCCAGTACTTC. It is translated as CASNGQRGGGQYF.

The V call is TRBV7-2, the J call TRBJ1-1; D gene unclear. V lost 4 bases and J 2 bases, leaving 8 bases between the germline ends. Germline CDR1 reads SGHTA; CDR2 reads FQGNSA. The CDR3 is 13 amino acids. The CDR3 sequence: CASSSKRNTEAFF. The CDR3 DNA reads TGTGCCAGCAGCTCGAAACGTAACACTGAAGCTTTCTTT.

The chain couples TRBV27 to TRBJ2-7; 8 bases map to TRBD1. Germline trimming cut 5 bases from V and 6 bases from J; bases unmatched to any gene: 6. Germline CDR1 is MNHEY and CDR2 is SMNVEV (reference sequence). This CDR3 region has 13 residues. CDR3 nucleotides: TGTGCCAGCAGTCGGGACAGGACGCGCGAGCAGTACTTC. As protein: CASSRDRTREQYF.

Note on this clone: This specimen includes other DNA sequences encoding the same CDR3. This chain uses TRBV5-1 with TRBJ2-1, with D possibly TRBD2 on 6 matching bases. The germline V gene encodes CDR1 SGHRS and CDR2 YFSETQ. The CDR3 spans 14 residues. Trimming cost V 4 bases and J 0 bases, with 8 bases left between them. The CDR3 nucleotides read TGCGCCAGCAGCCGGGACTCCTCCTACAATGAGCAGTTCTTC. Translation gives CASSRDSSYNEQFF. The full variable domain, in which reference TRBV5-1 and TRBJ2-1 provide the parts outside the CDR3, is KAGVTQTPRYLIKTRGQQVTLSCSPISGHRSVSWYQQTPGQGLQFLFEYFSETQRNKGNFPGRFSGRQFSNSRSEMNVSTLELGDSALYLCASSRDSSYNEQFFGPGTRLTVL.

This clone was observed a few times. The chain combines TRBV29-1 with TRBJ1-2, with D unresolved. Germline CDR1 and CDR2: SQVTM and ANQGSEA. The CDR3 is 14 amino acids. The V end lost 4 bases, the J end lost 0 bases, and 12 bases lay between the germline ends. CDR3 residues: CSVGAGRSNYGYTF. The DNA of the CDR3 is TGCAGCGTTGGAGCAGGAAGATCTAACTATGGCTACACCTTC.

The rearrangement joins TRBV19 to TRBJ2-7; the D is unclear. The V end was cut by 8 bases, the J end by 2 bases, with 4 bases between. The CDR3 has 10 residues. Germline lookup yields CDR1 LNHDA and CDR2 SQIVND (reference sequence). The CDR3 DNA follows: TGTGCCAGTGGGACCTACGAGCAGTACTTC. Translating it yields CASGTYEQYF.

The chain employs TRBV30 and TRBJ1-6; D unclear. The CDR3 totals 14 residues. Per the germline V gene, CDR1 is GTSNPN and CDR2 is SVGIG (reference sequence). V lost 1 base to trimming and J lost 6 bases, with 10 bases between them. In DNA form, the CDR3 reads TGTGCCTGGAGTGCTGGCAGGAGTAATTCACCCCTCCACTTT. This sequence encodes CAWSAGRSNSPLHF.